The T cell receptor (beta chain) described here comes from a study of cytomegalovirus exposure and HLA in healthy donors. Study overall: T cells numbering about 180 million yielded more than 95 million unique TCR beta sequences in an earlier analysis.

This clone was recorded only once. The antigen is undetermined. Notes on the study in general: In vitro testing confirmed a few CMV-associated chains as specific for CMV antigens. Some segments of the V type, notably TRBV6-2 and TRBV6-3, were excluded as indistinguishable.

The V and J ends lost 8 bases and 6 bases, in that order; junction bases with no gene match: 15. The CDR3 has 15 amino acids. The germline CDR1 and CDR2 sequences are MDHEN and SYDVKM. Vbeta (60) and Jbeta (13) primers were used in the PCR. Here immunoSEQ multiplex PCR was the method, and the copy in TCRdb shows in-frame clones only, minus some. The data show 60,000 to 70,000 clones, more than 80% seen once. V is TRBV28 and J is TRBJ1-2; 7 bases are shared with TRBD1. Source material: PBMCs. The clonotype comes from a woman aged 30 to 39 in good health and CMV-seronegative. For the CDR3, the DNA is TGTGCCAGCCAACTTTGGTCGGACAGGATACATGGCTACACCTTC. Translation: CASQLWSDRIHGYTF.